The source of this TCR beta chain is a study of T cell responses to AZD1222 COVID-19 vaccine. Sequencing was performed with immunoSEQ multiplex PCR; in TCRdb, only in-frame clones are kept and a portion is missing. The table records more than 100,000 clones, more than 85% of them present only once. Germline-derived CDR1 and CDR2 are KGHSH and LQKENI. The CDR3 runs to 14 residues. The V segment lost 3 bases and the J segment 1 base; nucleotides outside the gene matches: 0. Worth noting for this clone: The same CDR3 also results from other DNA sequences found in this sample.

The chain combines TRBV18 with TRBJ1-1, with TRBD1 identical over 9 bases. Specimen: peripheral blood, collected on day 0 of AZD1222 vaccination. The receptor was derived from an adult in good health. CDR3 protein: CASSPGQGNTEAFF. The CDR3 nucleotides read TGTGCCAGCTCACCGGGACAGGGGAACACTGAAGCTTTCTTT.